This paragraph reports one T cell receptor (beta chain). Assay used: immunoSEQ multiplex PCR; TCRdb lists only in-frame clones, some missing. The data show approximately 300,000 clones, with 86% seen just once and about 2.7% held by the top ten. The study recruited people aged about 18 to 89 years across about two dozen US areas. Cohort 3 recovery required two negative PCRs, clearance, or symptom resolution. Germline CDR1 reads MRHNA; CDR2 reads SNTAGT. The CDR3 is made up of 15 amino acids. V dropped 3 bases and J dropped 0 bases, with 10 bases sitting between them. The data originate from a study of blood T cell repertoires in COVID-19. On the study more broadly: Some COVID-19 samples were acute and others convalescent; all came from the United States, Italy and Spain.

The sequence derives from a woman younger than 30 who had recovered from COVID-19. V usage is TRBV6-4 and J usage is TRBJ2-3; perhaps TRBD2 as D (6 bases). The material sequenced was PBMCs or T cells enriched from blood (not recorded which). CDR3 residues: CASSDSGTSTDTQYF. DNA for the CDR3: TGTGCCAGCAGTGATTCAGGGACTAGCACAGATACGCAGTATTTT.